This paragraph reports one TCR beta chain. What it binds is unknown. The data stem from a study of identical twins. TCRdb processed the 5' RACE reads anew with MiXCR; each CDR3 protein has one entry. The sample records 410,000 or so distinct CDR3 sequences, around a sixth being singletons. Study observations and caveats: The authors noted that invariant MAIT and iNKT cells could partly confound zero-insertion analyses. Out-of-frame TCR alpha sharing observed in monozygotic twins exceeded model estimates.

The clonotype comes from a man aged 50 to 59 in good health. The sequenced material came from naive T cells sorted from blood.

CDR3 sequence reads: CASSHPEAAGGPGDTQYF. The CDR3 nucleotides read TGTGCCAGCAGCCATCCCGAGGCGGCGGGGGGGCCGGGAGATACGCAGTATTTT. The chain links TRBV4-2 to TRBJ2-3; 9 positions agree with TRBD2. Germline V gene lookup returns CDR1 LGHNA and CDR2 YNFKEQ. V trimming: 3 bases; J trimming: 5 bases; junction bases outside the gene matches: 15. The CDR3 covers 18 residues.